Described below is a single T cell receptor beta chain sequence and its context. Naive CD4+ cells were CD45RA-selected; the remaining cells were memory. The length of the CDR3 is 17 residues. Germline V gene data show CDR1 as MRHNA and CDR2 as SNTAGT. V dropped 6 bases and J dropped 0 bases, with 18 bases sitting between them. Sorted-subset replicate PCRs used 200 ng of genomic DNA. This amount corresponded to some 30,000 T cell genomes. In the source study's methods: ImmunoSEQ only sent back junction sequences with no quality scores, so filtering was done differently. Sequencing was performed with immunoSEQ multiplex PCR; in TCRdb, only in-frame clones are kept and a portion is missing. The V and J calls and clone size are taken from that table; D and trimming were inferred from the DNA. The sample consists of around 700,000 clones, approximately 75% of them appearing once. The source of the sample is a study of shared clonotypes between healthy human individuals.

The receptor's source is a woman aged 25 to 39 in good health. Sequencing used memory CD4+ T cells sorted from blood. Subset specified: CD45RA-negative fraction. V is TRBV6-4 and J is TRBJ1-3; D might be TRBD1 (6 bases). CDR3 nucleotide sequence: TGTGCCAGCAGCGTTCAAACAGGGCCTACCTCTGGAAACACCATATATTTT. Encoded protein: CASSVQTGPTSGNTIYF.